The 13 T cell receptor beta chains in this list originate from one sample, sequenced in a study of OX40 agonist ivuxolimab in advanced cancers. The table came from immunoSEQ multiplex PCR; TCRdb's copy has only in-frame clones and leaves some out. The table lists more than 55,000 clones, more than 75% of them singletons. Source: CD4+ or CD8+ T cells sorted from blood, taken in a trial of the OX40 agonist ivuxolimab. These receptors were taken from an adult with an advanced solid tumor such as melanoma, head and neck, liver or kidney cancer.

This rearrangement joins TRBV11-2 to TRBJ2-1; the match to TRBD2 covers 8 bases. Unmatched junction bases numbered 3, after V lost 1 base and J lost 4 bases. The CDR3 covers 15 residues. Germline CDR1 and CDR2: SGHAT and FQNNGV. The CDR3 spells CASSLVLADYNEQFF. The CDR3 coding sequence is TGTGCCAGCAGCTTAGTACTAGCGGATTACAATGAGCAGTTCTTC.

The CDR3, as DNA: TGTGCCAGCAGCCACCGGGACCCGGGTTGGGGAAAACTGTTTTTT. Its protein is CASSHRDPGWGKLFF. This sequence joins TRBV14 and TRBJ1-4, with a possible D match to TRBD1 (5 bases). Germline CDR1 is SGHDN and CDR2 is FVKESK. Between the trimmed V and J ends, which lost 3 bases and 10 bases, there was a span of 18 bases. CDR3 length: 15 amino acids.

Comments on this clone: Mismatch with germline at one junction end may stem from a read error. The chain recombines TRBV13 with TRBJ1-1; 7 bases match TRBD1. The CDR3 sequence is 15 residues long. Germline assignment: CDR1 PRHDT and CDR2 FYEKMQ (reference sequence). The DNA for the CDR3 is TGTGCCAGCAACTTAGGGGGCGCCGTGAACACTGAAGCTTTCTTT. It translates to CASNLGGAVNTEAFF.

Many counts were recorded for this clone. The same CDR3 is also encoded by other DNA sequences in this sample. The rearrangement joins TRBV6-4 to TRBJ1-1; TRBD1 matches 7 bases. The CDR3 contains 13 residues. Trimming at V came to 5 bases and at J to 1 base, leaving 1 base not matched to a gene. Germline CDR1 and CDR2: MRHNA and SNTAGT. CDR3: CASSRTGNTEAFF. The DNA of the CDR3 is TGTGCCAGCAGTCGGACAGGGAACACTGAAGCTTTCTTT.

V usage is TRBV11-2 and J usage is TRBJ2-1, with 9 nucleotides matching TRBD2. The V gene's germline CDR1 is SGHAT and CDR2 FQNNGV. This CDR3 region has 15 residues. J gave up 4 bases and V 2 bases, and 3 bases lay outside the gene matches. Here the CDR3 reads CASSLRLAEYNEQFF. CDR3 in DNA: TGTGCCAGCAGCTTAAGACTAGCGGAGTACAATGAGCAGTTCTTC.

The rearrangement joins TRBV28 to TRBJ1-5; 10 bases align to TRBD1. This CDR3 spans 15 amino acids. Germline loops: CDR1 MDHEN, CDR2 SYDVKM. The J segment lost 0 bases and the V segment lost 5 bases, leaving 1 base of the junction unmatched. The CDR3 DNA reads as TGTGCCAGCAGTGGGACAGGGGTTAGCAATCAGCCCCAGCATTTT. It yields the protein CASSGTGVSNQPQHF.

This clone was counted only a few times. The rearrangement uses TRBV27 and TRBJ1-2; no reliable D call. Trimming stripped 5 bases from V and 3 bases from J, with 13 bases between. Germline-derived CDR1 and CDR2 are MNHEY and SMNVEV (reference sequence). This CDR3 spans 14 amino acids. CDR3 DNA: TGTGCCAGCAGTAAGGAGGCAGCCGACTATGGCTACACCTTC. It is translated as CASSKEAADYGYTF.

The CDR3 is CASGLGGFSGYTF. CDR3 bases: TGTGCTAGTGGCCTGGGGGGATTTAGTGGCTACACCTTC. The V and J genes are TRBV12-5 and TRBJ1-2; maybe TRBD1 (5 bases). The CDR3 totals 13 residues. Germline CDR1 and CDR2: LGHNT and FRNRAP. Deletions cut 6 bases from V and 7 bases from J, with 15 bases between.

This chain links TRBV6-1 with TRBJ1-2, with no clear D. The CDR3 loop spans 12 amino acids. The V gene lost 5 bases and the J gene lost 4 bases, with 8 bases spanning the gap. Germline V CDR1 and CDR2: MNHNS, SASEGT. CDR3 protein: CASSRSGYGYTF. The DNA of the CDR3 is TGTGCCAGCAGTAGGAGTGGCTATGGCTACACCTTC.

The V gene is TRBV5-6, the J gene TRBJ2-7; 8 bases agree with TRBD1. Per the germline V gene, CDR1 is SGHDT and CDR2 is YYEEEE. V trimming: 0 bases; J trimming: 4 bases; junction bases outside the gene matches: 6. This CDR3 spans 15 amino acids. The CDR3 coding sequence is TGTGCCAGCAGCTTGGTCAGGGGGCCACCTTACGAGCAGTACTTC. The encoded protein is CASSLVRGPPYEQYF.

In its sample, this clone was seen once. The rearrangement uses TRBV7-2 and TRBJ1-2, with D perhaps TRBD1 (6 bases). Germline loops: CDR1 SGHTA, CDR2 FQGNSA. The V end lost 4 bases, the J end lost 8 bases, and 14 bases lay between the germline ends. The CDR3 length is 13 residues. This CDR3 reads CASSSYPGVGYTF. CDR3 bases: TGTGCCAGCAGCTCCTATCCAGGGGTCGGCTACACCTTC.

This clone was observed a few times. The chain recombines TRBV4-3 with TRBJ2-1; 7 bases fit TRBD2. Trimming cost V 1 base and J 3 bases; bases outside gene matches: 6. The CDR3 covers 16 residues. The germline gives CDR1 LGHNA, CDR2 YSLEER. As DNA, the CDR3 is TGCGCCAGCAGCCAAGGTACCGGGACTAACTACAATGAGCAGTTCTTC. Encoded protein: CASSQGTGTNYNEQFF.

V and J are TRBV9 and TRBJ1-1; a weak D match, TRBD1 (5 bases). The germline V gene has CDR1 SGDLS and CDR2 YYNGEE. The ends were cut back, 3 bases at V and 0 bases at J, with 15 bases in the middle. The CDR3 extends over 16 amino acids. The CDR3 spells CASSAPGTKMNTEAFF. The CDR3 bases are TGTGCCAGCAGCGCCCCAGGGACTAAAATGAACACTGAAGCTTTCTTT. Combining the CDR3 with reference TRBV9 and TRBJ1-1 gives the whole variable domain DSGVTQTPKHLITATGQRVTLRCSPRSGDLSVYWYQQSLDQGLQFLIQYYNGEERAKGNILERFSAQQFPDLHSELNLSSLELGDSALYFCASSAPGTKMNTEAFFGQGTRLTVV.